Here is one T cell receptor beta chain with its context. The data were taken from a study of blood T cell repertoires in COVID-19. Study background: COVID-19 samples, acute and convalescent, were from the United States, Italy and Spain. Nucleic acid was either cDNA or gDNA, and it came from T cells, B-cell-depleted T cells, or PBMCs.

From germline, CDR1 is ENHRY and CDR2 SYGVKD. The CDR3 is made up of 13 amino acids. The V and J ends lost 8 bases and 6 bases, in that order; junction bases with no gene match: 6. Authors' methods: Amplification from reference gene primers served as the basis for estimated nucleated cell counts. Sequencing was performed with immunoSEQ multiplex PCR; in TCRdb, only in-frame clones are kept and a portion is missing. V and J calls and clone size are copied from that table; D and trimming were computed from the DNA. Here the sample spans about 380,000 clones, around 84% being singletons. Input material: peripheral blood. The gene calls are TRBV10-3 and TRBJ1-2, with 10 bases aligning to TRBD1. This receptor was taken from a woman younger than 35 with acute or convalescent COVID-19. The CDR3 DNA sequence: TGTGCCATCGCCGGGACAGGGGTCGATGGCTACACCTTC. Its protein is CAIAGTGVDGYTF.